What follows are 27 T cell receptor beta chains derived from one specimen sequenced in a study of OX40 agonist ivuxolimab in advanced cancers. TCRdb keeps only in-frame clones here, not all; method: immunoSEQ multiplex PCR. This sample has tens of thousands of clones, with approximately 82% found just once. The sample consisted of CD4+ or CD8+ T cells sorted from blood, taken in a trial of the OX40 agonist ivuxolimab. The receptors shown here come from an adult with an advanced solid tumor such as melanoma, head and neck, liver or kidney cancer.

J is TRBJ2-5 and V is TRBV18; D remains ambiguous. V dropped 2 bases and J dropped 2 bases, with 9 bases sitting between them. The germline gives CDR1 KGHSH, CDR2 LQKENI. This CDR3 region has 14 residues. The CDR3 reads CASSPMTGQETQYF. The CDR3 bases are TGTGCCAGCTCACCAATGACCGGTCAAGAGACCCAGTACTTC.

The chain recombines TRBV10-3 with TRBJ2-3; the D is unclear. CDR3 size: 14 residues. Between the trimmed V and J ends, which lost 6 bases and 2 bases, there was a span of 12 bases. CDR1 ENHRY and CDR2 SYGVKD come from the germline V gene. The CDR3 loop reads CAISQTPPTDTQYF. The CDR3 bases are TGTGCCATCAGCCAGACTCCCCCCACAGATACGCAGTATTTT.

This clone occurred once. At the DNA level, this CDR3 is encoded by other sequences in the same sample as well. The chain recombines TRBV7-6 with TRBJ1-2; 7 bases are a match to TRBD1. The CDR3 contains 15 residues. Germline lookup yields CDR1 SGHVS and CDR2 FNYEAQ. The ends lost 4 bases at V and 2 bases at J; junction bases unmatched: 7. The CDR3 is CASSSPGGGNYGYTF. CDR3 sequence (DNA): TGTGCCAGCAGCTCGCCAGGGGGTGGAAACTATGGCTACACCTTC.

The gene calls are TRBV7-2 and TRBJ2-3, with D uncertain. Germline V gene lookup returns CDR1 SGHTA and CDR2 FQGNSA. CDR3 size: 15 residues. Between the trimmed V and J ends, which lost 2 bases and 1 base, there was a span of 10 bases. The CDR3: CASSLRVVGTDTQYF. CDR3 in DNA: TGTGCCAGCAGCTTAAGGGTCGTGGGCACAGATACGCAGTATTTT.

The chain combines TRBV7-2 with TRBJ2-5; possible D gene TRBD2, 5 bases. The V end was cut by 5 bases, the J end by 2 bases, with 15 bases between. The CDR3 spans 15 residues. Germline V gene lookup returns CDR1 SGHTA and CDR2 FQGNSA. DNA for the CDR3: TGTGCCAGCAGCCCCCAGCGGACGTATCAAGAGACCCAGTACTTC. Its translation: CASSPQRTYQETQYF.

This CDR3 reads CASSKAGGPETQYF. DNA of the CDR3: TGTGCCAGCAGCAAAGCGGGGGGGCCAGAGACCCAGTACTTC. V gene TRBV7-2 combines with J gene TRBJ2-5, with 10 bases that match TRBD2. The trim removed 5 bases at V and 4 bases at J, leaving 4 bases unmatched. This CDR3 spans 14 amino acids. Per germline, CDR1 SGHTA and CDR2 FQGNSA.

The rearrangement uses TRBV6-5 and TRBJ2-5, with 7 bases matching TRBD2. The CDR3 is made up of 16 amino acids. Losses at the gene ends were 4 bases for V and 2 bases for J; bases not matched to a gene: 10. Germline assignment: CDR1 MNHEY and CDR2 SVGAGI. The CDR3, as DNA: TGTGCCAGCAGTTCCCCTAGCGGATCTGGGCAAGAGACCCAGTACTTC. It translates to CASSSPSGSGQETQYF.

The rearrangement joins TRBV4-2 to TRBJ2-5; possible D gene TRBD2, 7 bases. Trimming removed 1 base at V and 4 bases at J, with 16 bases between. The CDR3 runs 16 residues. CDR1 and CDR2 (germline): LGHNA, YNFKEQ. The CDR3 sequence: CASSQGGGRNGETQYF. The CDR3 nucleotides read TGTGCCAGCAGCCAAGGGGGGGGGCGTAACGGAGAGACCCAGTACTTC.

Notes on this clone: The same CDR3 also results from other DNA sequences found in this sample. The chain employs TRBV2 and TRBJ2-5, with 11 bases aligning to TRBD2. V trimming: 4 bases; J trimming: 2 bases; junction bases outside the gene matches: 3. This CDR3 is built from 15 residues. CDR1 is SNHLY and CDR2 is FYNNEI in the germline V gene. The CDR3 DNA follows: TGTGCCAGCAGTGGGACTAGCGGGTCTCAAGAGACCCAGTACTTC. Amino acids: CASSGTSGSQETQYF.

A few counts support this clone. The chain employs TRBV2 and TRBJ1-2; D not resolved. Germline values: CDR1 SNHLY, CDR2 FYNNEI. V was shortened by 3 bases and J by 4 bases, with 12 bases between the two germline ends. The CDR3 totals 14 residues. CDR3 bases: TGTGCCAGCAGTGATGGCGCGGTGAGCTATGGCTACACCTTC. It is translated as CASSDGAVSYGYTF.

The chain combines TRBV9 with TRBJ1-4, with D possibly matching TRBD1 (5 bases). The CDR3 contains 15 residues. The V gene's germline CDR1 is SGDLS and CDR2 YYNGEE. With 5 bases removed from V and 5 bases from J, the gap between germline ends came to 16 bases. The CDR3 region is CASRRGSRSNEKLFF. For the CDR3, the DNA is TGTGCCAGCAGGCGGGGCAGCAGATCCAATGAAAAACTGTTTTTT.

This clone appeared once. This chain connects TRBV5-1 to TRBJ2-7; D is perhaps TRBD2 (7 bases). The CDR3 totals 15 residues. Germline CDR1 and CDR2: SGHRS and YFSETQ. Between the trimmed V and J ends, which lost 2 bases and 4 bases, there was a span of 16 bases. The DNA for the CDR3 is TGCGCCAGCAGCTTACAGGGAGGGTTGGGGTACGAGCAGTACTTC. Amino acids: CASSLQGGLGYEQYF.

As DNA, the CDR3 is TGTGCCAGCAGCTCAGGGCAAATTGGGGCCAACGTCCTGACTTTC. Translated, it gives CASSSGQIGANVLTF. This sequence joins TRBV7-2 and TRBJ2-6, with TRBD1 as a possible D gene (5 bases). The CDR3 is 15 residues long. Trimming took 4 bases from V and 3 from J, leaving 10 bases between them. Germline loops: CDR1 SGHTA, CDR2 FQGNSA.

This chain links TRBV12-5 with TRBJ2-2, with D perhaps matching TRBD2 (5 bases). In germline, CDR1 is LGHNT, CDR2 FRNRAP. The CDR3 is made up of 17 amino acids. The V gene lost 0 bases and the J gene lost 6 bases, with 17 bases spanning the gap. Here the CDR3 DNA reads TGTGCTAGTGGTTTGGTATCGTGGACTTTCGTATCCGGGGAGCTGTTTTTT. Its protein is CASGLVSWTFVSGELFF.

This clone was seen a single time. This chain connects TRBV28 to TRBJ2-7; a possible D gene is TRBD2 (5 bases). Germline loops: CDR1 MDHEN, CDR2 SYDVKM. The V end was cut by 11 bases, the J end by 6 bases, with 17 bases between. This CDR3 contains 12 residues. DNA for the CDR3: TGTGCCGGAGAGGACGGCCGGGGCGAGCAGTACTTC. Translating it yields CAGEDGRGEQYF.

CDR3 nucleotides: TGTGCCAGCAGCTTGGCCGGGACAGGGGAATTGAAGCACACCTTC. It codes for CASSLAGTGELKHTF. This chain connects TRBV5-4 to TRBJ1-2; the match to TRBD1 covers 10 bases. CDR3 length equals 15 residues. The junction had 11 bases not matched to a gene; V was cut back by 0 bases and J by 12 bases. CDR1 SGHNT and CDR2 YYREEE come from the germline V gene (reference sequence).

The V call is TRBV11-1, the J call TRBJ2-1; a weak D match, TRBD2 (6 bases). This CDR3 region has 16 residues. CDR1 is SGHAT, CDR2 FQDESV, per germline (reference sequence). V shed 2 bases and J shed 7 bases, with 18 bases lying between them. This chain's CDR3 is CASSLNSVGGINEQFF. CDR3 in DNA: TGTGCCAGCAGCTTAAATTCAGTGGGCGGGATTAATGAGCAGTTCTTC. Together with reference TRBV11-1 and TRBJ2-1, the CDR3 gives the full variable domain: EAEVAQSPRYKITEKSQAVAFWCDPISGHATLYWYRQILGQGPELLVQFQDESVVDDSQLPKDRFSAERLKGVDSTLKIQPAELGDSAMYLCASSLNSVGGINEQFFGPGTRLTVL.

The J gene is TRBJ1-4, the V gene TRBV27; a possible D gene is TRBD1 (6 bases). Germline CDR1 and CDR2: MNHEY and SMNVEV (reference sequence). Trimming cost V 3 bases and J 8 bases, with 22 bases left between them. The CDR3 runs to 17 residues. CDR3 residues: CASSFAGMDRRGEKLFF. CDR3 bases: TGTGCCAGCAGTTTCGCAGGGATGGACCGCAGGGGCGAAAAACTGTTTTTT.

This clone was observed a few times. The rearrangement uses TRBV5-1 and TRBJ2-2; D not resolved. The CDR3 loop spans 13 amino acids. Germline-derived CDR1 and CDR2 are SGHRS and YFSETQ. Trimming removed 5 bases from V and 6 bases from J, with 11 bases in between. CDR3 in amino acids: CASRWSEAGELFF. CDR3 nucleotides: TGCGCCAGCAGATGGTCAGAGGCCGGGGAGCTGTTTTTT.

The chain couples TRBV15 to TRBJ1-5; D not resolved. The CDR3 contains 13 residues. The germline CDR1 and CDR2 sequences are LNHNV and YYDKDF (reference sequence). V lost 0 bases and J lost 6, with 6 bases in between. CDR3 DNA sequence: TGTGCCACCAGCAGAGATTTCGGTCAGCCCCAGCATTTT. Protein product: CATSRDFGQPQHF.

The CDR3 bases are TGTGCCAGCATGGACAGGGCCCTTAGCAATCAGCCCCAGCATTTT. Its translation: CASMDRALSNQPQHF. This chain links TRBV2 with TRBJ1-5; TRBD1 aligns across 8 bases. In germline, CDR1 is SNHLY, CDR2 FYNNEI. Germline trimming cut 7 bases from V and 0 bases from J; bases unmatched to any gene: 5. The length of the CDR3 is 15 residues.

The V gene is TRBV7-9, the J gene TRBJ1-5; D perhaps matches TRBD1 (5 bases). Between the trimmed V and J ends, which lost 5 bases and 7 bases, there was a span of 12 bases. The CDR3 covers 13 residues. The germline V gene has CDR1 SEHNR and CDR2 FQNEAQ (reference sequence). CDR3 sequence (DNA): TGTGCCAGCAGCACCGGGACGGGCCAGCCCCAGCATTTT. This gives the protein CASSTGTGQPQHF.

V is TRBV18 and J is TRBJ2-7; no firm D call. The V gene's germline CDR1 is KGHSH and CDR2 LQKENI. V shed 3 bases and J shed 2 bases, with 8 bases lying between them. This CDR3 has 13 amino acids. CDR3 amino acids: CASSPAGAYEQYF. CDR3 in DNA: TGTGCCAGCTCACCGGCAGGAGCCTACGAGCAGTACTTC.

The V and J genes are TRBV7-2 and TRBJ2-7; TRBD2 matches 7 bases. V lost 4 bases to trimming and J lost 6 bases; unmatched junction nucleotides: 12. The germline gives CDR1 SGHTA, CDR2 FQGNSA. This CDR3 is 15 amino acids long. The CDR3 reads CASSSQGGRGGEQYF. The CDR3 bases are TGTGCCAGCAGCTCCCAGGGTGGGAGGGGTGGCGAGCAGTACTTC.

The genes are TRBV29-1 and TRBJ2-3; weak D call: TRBD2 (6 bases). The CDR3 is 15 residues long. The V and J ends lost 5 bases and 3 bases respectively, with 18 bases between them. CDR1 and CDR2 from the germline V gene are SQVTM and ANQGSEA. The CDR3, as DNA: TGCAGCGTTTGGGGATTGGGGGGAAGGACAGATACGCAGTATTTT. It yields the protein CSVWGLGGRTDTQYF.

In DNA, the CDR3 is TGTGCCAGCAGCCTGGACGGCTACGAGCAGTACTTC. Its protein is CASSLDGYEQYF. V and J are TRBV6-1 and TRBJ2-7; no clear D. The CDR3 has 12 residues. Germline CDR1 MNHNS, CDR2 SASEGT. V was cut by 6 bases and J by 3 bases, with 9 bases left in between.

V gene TRBV7-2 combines with J gene TRBJ2-3; D gene ambiguous. Trimming left V 2 bases short and J 4 bases short, with 10 bases between. Germline loops: CDR1 SGHTA, CDR2 FQGNSA. This CDR3 is 14 amino acids long. CDR3: CASSLSSHADTQYF. As DNA, the CDR3 is TGTGCCAGCAGCTTATCCTCGCACGCAGATACGCAGTATTTT.